The table lists the clone carrying this T cell receptor (beta chain) with a few counts. CDR1 is WSHSY and CDR2 is SAAADI in the germline V gene. This CDR3 contains 13 residues. V gave up 8 bases and J gave up 6 bases, with 17 bases separating them. This record comes from a study of molecular identifiers for immune sequencing clone quantification. Each CDR3 protein is one row after TCRdb ran MiXCR on the PCR reads. The sample consists of nearly 650,000 distinct CDR3 sequences, roughly 25% of them appearing once. Based on a CD8+CD4-CCR7+CD45RA+ profile, naive CD8 T cells were sorted. This TCR was sampled from a human donor in good health. Some libraries in this study had Jurkat cell RNA spiked in. This chain links TRBV10-2 with TRBJ2-7; no clear D gene. Sequenced: naive CD8+ T cells from blood, with Jurkat cell RNA spiked in. Subset in this sample: FACS-sorted CD8+CD4-CCR7+CD45RA+ naive T cells. CDR3 bases: TGCGCCAGCGGATATTTAGATTCGGGCGAGCAGTACTTC. Translating gives CASGYLDSGEQYF.